The rows below give T cell receptor beta chains drawn from one sample of a study of blood T cell repertoires in COVID-19. Sequencing was performed with immunoSEQ multiplex PCR; in TCRdb, only in-frame clones are kept and a portion is missing. The sample lists some 50,000 clones, around 65% seen once, with roughly 8.8% in the top ten. The sequenced sample was peripheral blood. Receptor source: a woman between 65 and 79 years old with acute or convalescent COVID-19. CDR3s include the opening cysteine and the closing phenylalanine or tryptophan.

cdr3_aa: CASSQGGTDYNEQFF
v_call: TRBV14

cdr3_aa: CASSPPGNQPQHF
v_call: TRBV4-1

cdr3_aa: CASSGGNNNEQFF
v_call: TRBV12-3/TRBV12-4

cdr3_aa: CASSRTGKDGYTF
v_call: TRBV2

cdr3_aa: CASSYRHPGQKGQPQHF
v_call: TRBV7-8

cdr3_aa: CASSEGRREGELFF
v_call: TRBV9

cdr3_aa: CASSPEGGPGGLRSPLHF
v_call: TRBV5-4

cdr3_aa: CASSMTGNTEAFF
v_call: TRBV5-5

cdr3_aa: CASSLVFDPQPGGSQYF
v_call: TRBV7-2

cdr3_aa: CASSIRGQGYEKLFF
v_call: TRBV19

cdr3_aa: CASSPSGDQPQHF
v_call: TRBV7-9

cdr3_aa: CASSPARVGEAFF
v_call: TRBV16

cdr3_aa: CASSTQQGDRRLFF
v_call: TRBV11-1

cdr3_aa: CASSLKTSGDHNEQFF
v_call: TRBV5-1

cdr3_aa: CASSEDWGSGDTQYF
v_call: TRBV6-1

cdr3_aa: CASSLGTSGEGEQFF
v_call: TRBV27

cdr3_aa: CSARDPKDGF
v_call: TRBV20-1

cdr3_aa: CASSPGQKYEQYF
v_call: TRBV28

cdr3_aa: CASSLMGDRPLEQYF
v_call: TRBV27

cdr3_aa: CASSIGTGGDTQYF
v_call: TRBV19

cdr3_aa: CASSSSGGRTF
v_call: TRBV28

cdr3_aa: CASNGDSPYEQYF
v_call: TRBV2

cdr3_aa: CASSSPTGNNYGYTF
v_call: TRBV6-2/TRBV6-3

cdr3_aa: CASSIPQGNVETQYF
v_call: TRBV7-9

cdr3_aa: CAITVGQNTEAFF
v_call: TRBV10-3

cdr3_aa: CASSSLAGGTGELFF
v_call: TRBV7-2

cdr3_aa: CASSPQHSSTDTQYF
v_call: TRBV7-2

cdr3_aa: CASSVVASRSDTQYF
v_call: TRBV9

cdr3_aa: CASSEALDPIYNEQFF
v_call: TRBV2

cdr3_aa: CASSELDSNTEAFF
v_call: TRBV2

cdr3_aa: CASRNRAVGTEAFF
v_call: TRBV4-1

cdr3_aa: CASSPIQDVSAGGYEQYF
v_call: TRBV27

cdr3_aa: CASSRTSGSSYNEQFF
v_call: TRBV19

cdr3_aa: CASSADRGQPQHF
v_call: TRBV11-2

cdr3_aa: CASSDRLAGIETQYF
v_call: TRBV6-1

cdr3_aa: CASSQEGSVGGSSDTQYF
v_call: TRBV4-1

cdr3_aa: CASSLSGSGELFF
v_call: TRBV7-9

cdr3_aa: CASSLVRTGGAYNSPLHF
v_call: TRBV7-8

cdr3_aa: CASSSVNTEAFF
v_call: TRBV5-4

cdr3_aa: CASSQGVQGANYGYTF
v_call: TRBV4-3

cdr3_aa: CASSLIGGTYEQYF
v_call: TRBV7-9

cdr3_aa: CASSWGQAVSPLHF
v_call: TRBV5-6

cdr3_aa: CASSYAQGLETEAFF
v_call: TRBV6-5

cdr3_aa: CASSLDRGGETQYF
v_call: TRBV5-1

cdr3_aa: CASSEVSYGYTF
v_call: TRBV6-1

cdr3_aa: CASSLGSGIDTQYF
v_call: TRBV7-2

cdr3_aa: CASSHGSRSYNEQFF
v_call: TRBV11-3

cdr3_aa: CASRLVDREGEQYF
v_call: TRBV12-2

cdr3_aa: CASSLIGGYTGELFF
v_call: TRBV7-9

cdr3_aa: CASSPRSGGETPQHF
v_call: TRBV18